This TCR beta chain is drawn from a study of T cells after yellow fever vaccination. Whole-study findings and limits: Abundant clonotypes from the bulk population could have been carried over as contaminants into FACS-sorted repertoires. Most primary-vaccination clones recurred post-booster (nearly 98% CD4, over 70% CD8).

Germline V lookup: CDR1 MGHRA, CDR2 YSYEKL. Trimming took off 3 bases at V and 5 bases at J, with 10 bases between the two ends. This CDR3 spans 13 amino acids. This clonotype came up many times. Its antigen is undetermined. TCRdb passed the 5' RACE reads through MiXCR, listing each CDR3 protein once. Altogether tens of thousands of distinct CDR3 sequences are present, around 7.9% being singletons, with the ten largest covering roughly 28%. The rearrangement links TRBV4-1 to TRBJ1-1; no reliable D call. The sample here was CD8+ T cells sorted from PBMCs, taken about 10 days after the first yellow fever vaccination. This clonotype was sampled from a man aged 18-30 years who received the YFV17D yellow fever vaccine. The CDR3, as DNA: TGCGCCAGCAGCCAGATAGTTGGAACTGAAGCTTTCTTT. Translated, it gives CASSQIVGTEAFF.